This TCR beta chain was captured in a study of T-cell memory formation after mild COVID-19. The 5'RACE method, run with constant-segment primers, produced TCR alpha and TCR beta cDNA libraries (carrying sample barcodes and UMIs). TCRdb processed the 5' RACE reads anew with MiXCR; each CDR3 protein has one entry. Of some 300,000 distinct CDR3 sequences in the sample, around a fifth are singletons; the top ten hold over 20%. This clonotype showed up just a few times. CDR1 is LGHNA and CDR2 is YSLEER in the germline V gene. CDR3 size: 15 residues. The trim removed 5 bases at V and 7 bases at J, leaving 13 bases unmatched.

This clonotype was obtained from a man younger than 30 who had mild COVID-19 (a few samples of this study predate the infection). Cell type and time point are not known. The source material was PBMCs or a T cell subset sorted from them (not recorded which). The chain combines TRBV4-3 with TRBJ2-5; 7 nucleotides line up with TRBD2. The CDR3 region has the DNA TGCGCCAGCAGCTCGTTCCCCCTAGGCGGGGGGACCCAGTACTTC. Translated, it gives CASSSFPLGGGTQYF.